This is a list of T cell receptor beta chains from one sample in a study of blood T cell repertoires in COVID-19. Using immunoSEQ multiplex PCR, the repertoire was profiled, and TCRdb retains in-frame clones only, with some absent. This repertoire shows about 38,000 clones, around 85% found once; its top ten account for around 5%. The sequenced sample consisted of peripheral blood. All receptors come from a man aged 50 to 60 with active COVID-19. Each CDR3 is given with its conserved first and last residue. A D gene is named only where the DNA matches it firmly. Some rows mark clone size as missing; the rest say once, few, many or name a class of expanded clone.

d_call: -; cdr3_length: 14; clone_size: once; j_call: TRBJ2-7; v_call: TRBV5-5; cdr3_aa: CASSLVGGPYEQYF; cdr3_nt: TGTGCCAGCAGCTTGGTGGGGGGGCCCTACGAGCAGTACTTC
d_call: TRBD1; cdr3_length: 13; clone_size: -; j_call: TRBJ2-2; v_call: TRBV2; cdr3_aa: CASRDRGQGELFF; cdr3_nt: TGTGCCAGCAGGGACAGGGGGCAGGGGGAGCTGTTTTTT
d_call: -; cdr3_length: 14; clone_size: -; j_call: TRBJ2-3; v_call: TRBV5-4; cdr3_aa: CASTIVQGTDTQYF; cdr3_nt: TGTGCCAGCACCATAGTACAGGGTACAGATACGCAGTATTTT
d_call: TRBD1; cdr3_length: 14; clone_size: -; j_call: TRBJ1-4; v_call: TRBV2; cdr3_aa: CASTTDRGDEKLFF; cdr3_nt: TGTGCCAGCACTACCGACAGGGGAGATGAAAAACTGTTTTTT
d_call: -; cdr3_length: 12; clone_size: -; j_call: TRBJ2-1; v_call: TRBV19; cdr3_aa: CASTGSYNEQFF; cdr3_nt: TGTGCCAGTACCGGTTCCTACAATGAGCAGTTCTTC
d_call: TRBD2; cdr3_length: 13; clone_size: -; j_call: TRBJ2-7; v_call: TRBV7-9; cdr3_aa: CASSLAGEGEQYF; cdr3_nt: TGTGCCAGCAGCTTAGCCGGGGAGGGCGAGCAGTACTTC
d_call: -; cdr3_length: 14; clone_size: -; j_call: TRBJ1-1; v_call: TRBV9; cdr3_aa: CASSVGVSWTEAFF; cdr3_nt: TGTGCCAGCAGCGTGGGAGTTAGTTGGACTGAAGCTTTCTTT
d_call: -; cdr3_length: 16; clone_size: -; j_call: TRBJ2-3; v_call: TRBV9; cdr3_aa: CASSVRALGGTDTQYF; cdr3_nt: TGTGCCAGCAGCGTAAGGGCGTTAGGGGGCACAGATACGCAGTATTTT
d_call: -; cdr3_length: 12; clone_size: -; j_call: TRBJ2-7; v_call: TRBV27; cdr3_aa: CASSFSSYEQYF; cdr3_nt: TGTGCCAGCAGTTTTAGCTCCTACGAGCAGTACTTC
d_call: -; cdr3_length: 18; clone_size: -; j_call: TRBJ1-5; v_call: TRBV4-1; cdr3_aa: CASSQMLVRVDSNQPQHF; cdr3_nt: TGCGCCAGCAGCCAAATGTTGGTCAGGGTTGACAGCAATCAGCCCCAGCATTTT